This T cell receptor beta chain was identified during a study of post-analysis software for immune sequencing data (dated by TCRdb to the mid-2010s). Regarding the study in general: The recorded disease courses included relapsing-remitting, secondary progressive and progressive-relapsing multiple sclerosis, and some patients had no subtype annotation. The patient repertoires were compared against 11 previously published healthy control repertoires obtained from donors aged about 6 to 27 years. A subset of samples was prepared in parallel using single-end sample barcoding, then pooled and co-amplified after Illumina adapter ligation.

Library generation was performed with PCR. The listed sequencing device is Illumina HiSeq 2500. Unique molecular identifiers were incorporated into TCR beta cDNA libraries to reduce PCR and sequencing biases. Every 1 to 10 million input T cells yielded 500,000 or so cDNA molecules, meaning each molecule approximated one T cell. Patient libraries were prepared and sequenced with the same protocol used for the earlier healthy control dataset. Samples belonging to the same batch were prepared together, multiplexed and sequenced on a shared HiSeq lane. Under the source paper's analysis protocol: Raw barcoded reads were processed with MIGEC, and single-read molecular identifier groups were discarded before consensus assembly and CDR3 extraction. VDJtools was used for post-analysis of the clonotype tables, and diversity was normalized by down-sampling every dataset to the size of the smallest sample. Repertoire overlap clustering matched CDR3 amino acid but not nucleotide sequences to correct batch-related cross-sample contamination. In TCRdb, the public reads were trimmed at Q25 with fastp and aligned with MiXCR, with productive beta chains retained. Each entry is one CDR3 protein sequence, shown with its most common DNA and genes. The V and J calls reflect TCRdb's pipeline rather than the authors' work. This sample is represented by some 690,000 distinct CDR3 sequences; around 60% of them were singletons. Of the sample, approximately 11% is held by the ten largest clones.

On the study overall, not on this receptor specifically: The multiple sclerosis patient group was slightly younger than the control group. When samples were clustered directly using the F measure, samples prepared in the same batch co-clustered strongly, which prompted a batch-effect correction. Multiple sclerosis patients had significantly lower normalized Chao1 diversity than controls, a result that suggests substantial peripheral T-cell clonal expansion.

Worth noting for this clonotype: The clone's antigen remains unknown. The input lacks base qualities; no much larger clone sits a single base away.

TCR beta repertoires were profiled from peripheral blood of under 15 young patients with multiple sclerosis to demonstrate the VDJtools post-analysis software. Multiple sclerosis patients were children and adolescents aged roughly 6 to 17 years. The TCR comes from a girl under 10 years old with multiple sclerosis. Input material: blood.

The nucleotides read TGTGCCAGCAGTTTCTTAGTGGAGATGGGAAATGAGCAGTTCTTC. This translates into CASSFLVEMGNEQFF. The chain is encoded by TRBV6-6 joined to TRBJ2-1, with the D gene uncertain. Between the V and J ends, shortened by 4 bases and 7 bases respectively, the junction contains 17 bases. From its cysteine to its phenylalanine, the CDR3 spans 15 amino acids. The kept DNA is CDR3 alone, 45 bases in frame from the first base. The germline V gene (reference sequence) yields MNHNY for CDR1 and SVGAGI for CDR2.